Listed below are T cell receptor beta chains from one sample, sequenced in a study of T-cell memory formation after mild COVID-19. Using its own MiXCR run on the 5' RACE reads, TCRdb lists one record per CDR3 protein. The sample carries approximately 290,000 distinct CDR3 sequences, 7% to 10% recorded once. Sequences were obtained from PBMCs or a T cell subset sorted from them (not recorded which). These receptors originate from a man aged 18 to 30 who had mild COVID-19 (a few samples of this study predate the infection). Cell type and time point are not known. Each CDR3 is given with its conserved first and last residue. A D gene is named only where the DNA matches it firmly. Rows may omit the clone size; those that give it use once, few, many or a size class.

>NA|TRBJ2-5|TRBV2|NA
TGTGCCAGCAGGAGCACAGGGCCAGAGACCCAGTACTTC
CASRSTGPETQYF
>NA|TRBJ2-7|TRBV5-1|many
TGCGCCAGCAGCTTGGGGGAGAGCTCCTACGAGCAGTACTTC
CASSLGESSYEQYF
>TRBD2|TRBJ2-3|TRBV7-9|few
TGTGCCAGCAGCTTAGTACCTAGCGGGGGGACTAGCACAGATACGCAGTATTTT
CASSLVPSGGTSTDTQYF
>NA|TRBJ1-5|TRBV18|few
TGTGCCAGCTCACCACCGCAGGGATATAGCAATCAGCCCCAGCATTTT
CASSPPQGYSNQPQHF
>NA|TRBJ1-6|TRBV7-2|NA
TGTGCCAGCAGCTTAGAGCGGGACCCAAGTTCACCCCTCCACTTT
CASSLERDPSSPLHF
>NA|TRBJ2-5|TRBV12-3/TRBV12-4|few
TGTGCCAGCAGTCGCACCCCTGACAGGACCCTTTGGGAGACCCAGTACTTC
CASSRTPDRTLWETQYF
>TRBD1|TRBJ1-6|TRBV2|few
TGTGCCAGCAGTGGAACAGGGGGCGCCTATAATTCACCCCTCCACTTT
CASSGTGGAYNSPLHF
>NA|TRBJ2-5|TRBV6-2/TRBV6-3|few
TGTGCCAGCAGTTCCACGGGGGGCCCGACGGAGACCCAGTACTTC
CASSSTGGPTETQYF
>TRBD1|TRBJ2-1|TRBV7-9|many
TGTGCCAGCACCCCCGCCCCGACAGGGGGCAATGAGCAGTTCTTC
CASTPAPTGGNEQFF
>NA|TRBJ2-3|TRBV4-2|few
TGTGCCAGCAGCCAAGAGCTAACATACGGGGCCCCAACAGATACGCAGTATTTT
CASSQELTYGAPTDTQYF
>TRBD1|TRBJ2-5|TRBV24-1|NA
TGTGCCACCAGTGAGGTCGGGGACAGCCAAGAGAACCAGTACTTC
CATSEVGDSQENQYF
>NA|TRBJ1-2|TRBV15|NA
TGTGCCACCAGCAGAGATTTTCGTTTTACGGGGAATGGCTACACCTTC
CATSRDFRFTGNGYTF
>TRBD2|TRBJ2-3|TRBV20-1|many
TGCAGTGCTAGAGATCTGGTCGGGGGGGATACGCAGTATTTT
CSARDLVGGDTQYF
>TRBD2|TRBJ2-5|TRBV3-1|NA
TGTGCCAGCAGCCAAGTTGTTAGCGGGGGCCCCCAGTACTTC
CASSQVVSGGPQYF
>NA|TRBJ1-3|TRBV12-3/TRBV12-4|many
TGTGCCAGCAGTTTCACGGGGCGTGCTGGAAACACCATATATTTT
CASSFTGRAGNTIYF
>NA|TRBJ1-4|TRBV7-2|NA
TGTGCCAGCAGAAAAACTGAAAAACTGTTTTTT
CASRKTEKLFF
>NA|TRBJ2-1|TRBV19|few
TGTGCCAGTAGTCTCCGCGGGGGCGGCTCCTACAATGAGCAGTTCTTC
CASSLRGGGSYNEQFF
>NA|TRBJ1-4|TRBV20-1|few
TGCAGTGCTAGAAGGGCCGGGAATGAAAAACTGTTTTTT
CSARRAGNEKLFF
>NA|TRBJ1-6|TRBV5-1|NA
TGCGCCAGCAGCCCACGACCCGGACAGATCTATAATTCACCCCTCCACTTT
CASSPRPGQIYNSPLHF
>NA|TRBJ2-3|TRBV7-2|many
TGTGCCAGCAGCTTAGGGGTCCAACGGGGCACCACAGATACGCAGTATTTT
CASSLGVQRGTTDTQYF
>TRBD2|TRBJ2-2|TRBV12-3/TRBV12-4|few
TGTGCCAGCAGTCCCCTTAGCGGGAGGAGCACCGGGGAGCTGTTTTTT
CASSPLSGRSTGELFF
>NA|TRBJ1-1|TRBV2|NA
TGTGCCAGCAGTAGCAGCGTTGAAGCTTTCTTT
CASSSSVEAFF
>TRBD1|TRBJ2-4|TRBV6-5|few
TGTGCCAGCAGTCCTCCGGGACAGCTAAACATTCAGTACTTC
CASSPPGQLNIQYF
>TRBD1|TRBJ2-2|TRBV5-1|NA
TGCGCCAGCAGCCAGGACAGGTCGTGGACCGGGGAGCTGTTTTTT
CASSQDRSWTGELFF
>NA|TRBJ2-7|TRBV7-6|NA
TGTGCCAGCAGCTTATTTCCCAGCGGGACAGGATTCTCCTACGAGCAGTACTTC
CASSLFPSGTGFSYEQYF
>NA|TRBJ1-1|TRBV7-8|many
TGTGCCAGCAGCTTAGGGGGGGTTAACACTGAAGCTTTCTTT
CASSLGGVNTEAFF
>TRBD1|TRBJ2-4|TRBV19|many
TGTGCCAGTAGTGGGACAGGGAGGATGGAAAACATTCAGTACTTC
CASSGTGRMENIQYF